This passage covers 27 T cell receptor beta chains from one sample sequenced in a study of blood T cell repertoires in COVID-19. Data came from immunoSEQ multiplex PCR; TCRdb stores just in-frame clones and leaves some out. The sample yields some 50,000 clones, over 75% seen once. The sequenced sample was peripheral blood. The origin of the receptors is a human donor in a cohort sampled during active COVID-19. The donor label of this sample is uncertain.

V gene TRBV18 combines with J gene TRBJ1-1; D possibly corresponds to TRBD1 (6 bases). The CDR3 covers 16 residues. Trimming pared 6 bases from V and 4 bases from J, leaving 21 bases between. Per the germline V gene, CDR1 is KGHSH and CDR2 is LQKENI. CDR3 nucleotides: TGTGCCAGCTCTCCAGGCCAACAGGGTTTTAGCACTGAAGCTTTCTTT. Its protein is CASSPGQQGFSTEAFF.

The rearrangement links TRBV5-8 to TRBJ2-2, with D perhaps matching TRBD2 (6 bases). Germline V gene data show CDR1 as SGHTS and CDR2 as YDEGEE. V was shortened by 3 bases and J by 4 bases, with 10 bases between the two germline ends. CDR3 length: 14 residues. The CDR3 protein is CASSSLGGTGELFF. The CDR3 region has the DNA TGTGCCAGCAGCTCCCTCGGGGGCACCGGGGAGCTGTTTTTT.

The rearrangement joins TRBV4-3 to TRBJ1-2; 7 nucleotides line up with TRBD1. J was trimmed by 1 base and V by 4 bases; bases with no gene match: 6. This CDR3 comprises 15 residues. Germline V gene sequence: CDR1 LGHNA, CDR2 YSLEER. CDR3 sequence: CASSRSGQYNYGYTF. The CDR3 DNA sequence: TGCGCCAGCAGCCGGTCGGGACAGTATAACTATGGCTACACCTTC.

V is TRBV2 and J is TRBJ1-2; D unresolved. The germline V gene encodes CDR1 SNHLY and CDR2 FYNNEI. The CDR3 spans 15 residues. V was cut by 4 bases and J by 8 bases, with 20 bases left in between. Written as DNA, the CDR3 is TGTGCCAGCAGTGCCGGGGTGATAATAGGATCAGGCTACACCTTC. It yields the protein CASSAGVIIGSGYTF.

The chain employs TRBV2 and TRBJ2-5; 11 positions agree with TRBD2. CDR1 and CDR2 (germline): SNHLY, FYNNEI. The length of the CDR3 is 12 residues. DNA for the CDR3: TGTGCTAGCGGGGGGGCCCGGGAGACCCAGTACTTC. Protein: CASGGARETQYF.

This clone appeared once. The rearrangement uses TRBV5-5 and TRBJ2-2; perhaps TRBD2 as D (6 bases). Trimming shortened V by 4 bases and J by 6 bases, and 16 bases separated the two germline ends. This CDR3 is built from 15 residues. Germline lookup yields CDR1 SGHKS and CDR2 YYEKEE (reference sequence). The CDR3 loop is CASSQGDRRAGELFF. The CDR3 bases are TGTGCCAGCAGCCAAGGGGACCGGAGGGCCGGGGAGCTGTTTTTT.

The chain employs TRBV20-1 and TRBJ2-1; D is uncertain. CDR1 is DFQATT, CDR2 SNEGSKA, per germline (reference sequence). The V end lost 3 bases, the J end lost 8 bases, and 8 bases lay between the germline ends. The CDR3 has 11 amino acids. CDR3: CSASSKHEQFF. In nucleotides, the CDR3 is TGCAGTGCTAGTAGTAAGCATGAGCAGTTCTTC.

This clone was seen a few times. The V gene is TRBV19, the J gene TRBJ1-4; D unresolved. This CDR3 has 16 amino acids. CDR1 is LNHDA, CDR2 SQIVND, per germline (reference sequence). V lost 5 bases and J 5 bases, leaving 18 bases between the germline ends. The CDR3 DNA follows: TGTGCCAGTAGTCCCAGTCCCGCCGGGAGGAATGAAAAACTGTTTTTT. Residues: CASSPSPAGRNEKLFF. Full variable domain (remainder filled in from reference TRBV19 and TRBJ1-4): DGGITQSPKYLFRKEGQNVTLSCEQNLNHDAMYWYRQDPGQGLRLIYYSQIVNDFQKGDIAEGYSVSREKKESFPLTVTSAQKNPTAFYLCASSPSPAGRNEKLFFGSGTQLSVL.

V gene TRBV27 combines with J gene TRBJ2-2, with 7 bases identical to TRBD2. The CDR3 has 14 residues. From germline, CDR1 is MNHEY and CDR2 SMNVEV (reference sequence). The V and J ends lost 10 bases and 1 base, in that order; junction bases with no gene match: 6. CDR3 coding DNA: TGTGCCACCCTCGCGGGGGTGAACACCGGGGAGCTGTTTTTT. This encodes CATLAGVNTGELFF.

This sequence joins TRBV5-1 and TRBJ2-2; 7 bases are a match to TRBD1. J lost 5 bases, V lost 2 bases, and 6 bases had no gene match. CDR3 length equals 15 residues. CDR1 and CDR2 from the germline V gene are SGHRS and YFSETQ. The CDR3 sequence: CASSLDRVMTGELFF. The DNA for the CDR3 is TGCGCCAGCAGCTTAGACAGGGTCATGACCGGGGAGCTGTTTTTT. The full variable domain, its missing parts supplied by reference TRBV5-1 and TRBJ2-2, is KAGVTQTPRYLIKTRGQQVTLSCSPISGHRSVSWYQQTPGQGLQFLFEYFSETQRNKGNFPGRFSGRQFSNSRSEMNVSTLELGDSALYLCASSLDRVMTGELFFGEGSRLTVL.

The genes are TRBV18 and TRBJ2-3, with D unclear. Trimming cost V 0 bases and J 4 bases, with 11 bases left between them. The CDR3 loop spans 15 amino acids. Per the germline V gene, CDR1 is KGHSH and CDR2 is LQKENI. CDR3 protein: CASSPPELQADTQYF. CDR3 sequence (DNA): TGTGCCAGCTCACCACCTGAGTTGCAGGCAGATACGCAGTATTTT.

The CDR3 is CASSLVASGGGIQETQYF. The CDR3 bases are TGTGCCAGCAGCTTAGTCGCTAGCGGGGGGGGTATCCAAGAGACCCAGTACTTC. The chain is built from TRBV7-2 and TRBJ2-5, with TRBD2 matching 12 bases. The CDR3 sequence is 18 residues long. Germline trimming cut 1 base from V and 1 base from J; bases unmatched to any gene: 7. Germline lookup yields CDR1 SGHTA and CDR2 FQGNSA.

J is TRBJ2-7 and V is TRBV3-1 (or the pseudogene TRBV3-2); D is possibly TRBD2 (7 bases). This CDR3 has 15 residues. The germline gives CDR1 LGHDT, CDR2 YNNKEL (reference sequence). Trimming removed 3 bases at V and 6 bases at J, with 18 bases between. CDR3 DNA: TGTGCCAGCAGCCAGCTGGGGGGGCAGAAGGGCGAGCAGTACTTC. Protein: CASSQLGGQKGEQYF.

This chain uses TRBV5-1 with TRBJ2-3; a weak D match, TRBD1 (6 bases). Trimming shortened V by 0 bases and J by 1 base, and 12 bases separated the two germline ends. The germline gives CDR1 SGHRS, CDR2 YFSETQ. The CDR3 has 16 amino acids. The CDR3 DNA follows: TGCGCCAGCAGCTTGGGGACAGACTCTCGCACAGATACGCAGTATTTT. Protein product: CASSLGTDSRTDTQYF.

In DNA form, the CDR3 reads TGTGCCAGCAGCACCCGGTCCGGCGAGCAGTACTTC. This sequence encodes CASSTRSGEQYF. The chain joins TRBV9 to TRBJ2-7; the D is unclear. CDR1 is SGDLS and CDR2 is YYNGEE in the germline V gene. V lost 4 bases and J lost 6, with 11 bases in between. This CDR3 contains 12 residues.

This sequence joins TRBV28 and TRBJ1-1; possible D gene TRBD1, 5 bases. V lost 2 bases, J lost 3 bases, and 13 bases lay in between. CDR1 is MDHEN, CDR2 SYDVKM, per germline. CDR3 length: 15 amino acids. The CDR3 reads CASSLIDGGDTEAFF. CDR3 coding DNA: TGTGCCAGCAGTTTAATAGATGGGGGGGACACTGAAGCTTTCTTT.

V gene TRBV9 combines with J gene TRBJ2-2; 9 positions agree with TRBD1. Germline lookup yields CDR1 SGDLS and CDR2 YYNGEE. Trimming at V came to 3 bases and at J to 6 bases, leaving 6 bases not matched to a gene. The CDR3 runs 15 residues. CDR3 residues: CASSGRDRVAGELFF. The DNA of the CDR3 is TGTGCCAGCAGCGGGCGGGACAGGGTCGCCGGGGAGCTGTTTTTT.

Remarks on this clone: Other DNA sequences within the sample encode an identical CDR3. The chain is built from TRBV5-1 and TRBJ1-1; D not resolved. The CDR3 spans 14 residues. Between the trimmed V and J ends, which lost 0 bases and 2 bases, there was a span of 8 bases. CDR1 is SGHRS, CDR2 YFSETQ, per germline. CDR3 region: CASSLAQTNTEAFF. The CDR3 coding sequence is TGCGCCAGCAGCTTGGCCCAGACTAACACTGAAGCTTTCTTT.

This chain uses TRBV5-1 with TRBJ2-3; a possible D gene is TRBD2 (5 bases). The V end was cut by 3 bases, the J end by 0 bases, with 17 bases between. The CDR3 is made up of 17 amino acids. Germline CDR1 is SGHRS and CDR2 is YFSETQ. Here the CDR3 reads CASSSTPSGSSTDTQYF. The CDR3 DNA follows: TGCGCCAGCAGCTCGACCCCCAGCGGCTCTAGCACAGATACGCAGTATTTT.

The gene calls are TRBV14 and TRBJ2-7; D is unresolved. V was clipped by 2 bases and J by 4 bases, with 9 bases between them. CDR3 length: 13 amino acids. The germline gives CDR1 SGHDN, CDR2 FVKESK. DNA of the CDR3: TGTGCCAGCAGCCAAATTTCCTCTTACGAGCAGTACTTC. Its protein is CASSQISSYEQYF.

The V call is TRBV29-1, the J call TRBJ1-2; D not resolved. V was cut by 4 bases and J by 2 bases, with 14 bases left in between. The CDR3 length is 14 residues. Germline lookup yields CDR1 SQVTM and CDR2 ANQGSEA. This CDR3 is CSVVGRALNYGYTF. CDR3 sequence (DNA): TGCAGCGTTGTGGGCAGAGCCTTAAACTATGGCTACACCTTC.

This clone was seen once. The rearrangement joins TRBV3-1 (or the pseudogene TRBV3-2) to TRBJ2-1; TRBD2 might be the D (5 bases). Per the germline V gene, CDR1 is LGHDT and CDR2 is YNNKEL (reference sequence). Trimming stripped 1 base from V and 15 bases from J, with 16 bases between. The CDR3 consists of 13 residues. The CDR3 nucleotides are TGTGCCAGCAGCCAAGTTGAGGGAAGGCTCTTGTTCTTC. It yields the protein CASSQVEGRLLFF.

The V and J genes are TRBV11-2 and TRBJ2-3, with TRBD2 matching 10 bases. Germline V lookup: CDR1 SGHAT, CDR2 FQNNGV. The trim removed 6 bases at V and 4 bases at J, leaving 4 bases unmatched. The CDR3 is 14 residues long. Here the CDR3 reads CASSIGTSADTQYF. The CDR3 DNA reads TGTGCCAGCAGTATTGGGACTAGCGCAGATACGCAGTATTTT.

This clone was counted a few times. The chain joins TRBV7-9 to TRBJ2-3, with D possibly matching TRBD1 (6 bases). This CDR3 is 15 amino acids long. V was clipped by 5 bases and J by 3 bases, with 15 bases between them. Per the germline V gene, CDR1 is SEHNR and CDR2 is FQNEAQ (reference sequence). CDR3 protein: CASSPPDRITDTQYF. The CDR3 bases are TGTGCCAGCAGCCCTCCTGACAGGATAACAGATACGCAGTATTTT.

V and J are TRBV29-1 and TRBJ2-5; 7 bases map to TRBD2. Germline V gene sequence: CDR1 SQVTM, CDR2 ANQGSEA. CDR3 length: 16 amino acids. The J segment lost 5 bases and the V segment lost 8 bases, leaving 20 bases of the junction unmatched. DNA for the CDR3: TGCAGCACCCGGAGCGGGACCAGGGTGTCGGGGGAGACCCAGTACTTC. Protein: CSTRSGTRVSGETQYF.

The chain carries TRBV5-1 and TRBJ2-2, with 7 nucleotides matching TRBD2. The CDR3 runs 16 residues. The ends lost 4 bases at V and 7 bases at J; junction bases unmatched: 13. Germline CDR1 reads SGHRS; CDR2 reads YFSETQ. The CDR3 sequence: CASSLRDYGVVGELFF. CDR3 bases: TGCGCCAGCAGCCTAAGGGACTATGGAGTGGTCGGGGAGCTGTTTTTT.

CDR3 protein: CASSPGQGVGYTF. CDR3 nucleotides: TGTGCCAGCAGTCCGGGACAGGGGGTTGGCTACACCTTC. V is TRBV12-3 or TRBV12-4 and J is TRBJ1-2, with 11 bases identical to TRBD1. V dropped 5 bases and J dropped 7; count of bases not matched to a gene: 3. CDR3 length equals 13 residues.